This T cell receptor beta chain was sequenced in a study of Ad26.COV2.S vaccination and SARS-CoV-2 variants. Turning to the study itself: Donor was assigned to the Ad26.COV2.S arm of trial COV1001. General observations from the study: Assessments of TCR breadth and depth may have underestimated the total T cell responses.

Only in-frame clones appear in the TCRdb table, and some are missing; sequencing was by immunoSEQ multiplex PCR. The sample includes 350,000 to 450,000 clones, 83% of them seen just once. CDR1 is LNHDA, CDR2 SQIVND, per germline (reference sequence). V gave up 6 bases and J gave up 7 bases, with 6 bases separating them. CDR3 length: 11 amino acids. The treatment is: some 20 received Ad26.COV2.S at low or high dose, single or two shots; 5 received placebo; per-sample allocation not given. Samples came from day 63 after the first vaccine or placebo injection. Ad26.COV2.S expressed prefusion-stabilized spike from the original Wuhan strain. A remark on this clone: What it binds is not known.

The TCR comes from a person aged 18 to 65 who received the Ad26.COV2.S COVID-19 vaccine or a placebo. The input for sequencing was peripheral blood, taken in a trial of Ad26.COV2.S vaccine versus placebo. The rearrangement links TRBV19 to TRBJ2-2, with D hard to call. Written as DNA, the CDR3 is TGTGCCAGTAGGGCTATCGGGGAGCTGTTTTTT. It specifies CASRAIGELFF.